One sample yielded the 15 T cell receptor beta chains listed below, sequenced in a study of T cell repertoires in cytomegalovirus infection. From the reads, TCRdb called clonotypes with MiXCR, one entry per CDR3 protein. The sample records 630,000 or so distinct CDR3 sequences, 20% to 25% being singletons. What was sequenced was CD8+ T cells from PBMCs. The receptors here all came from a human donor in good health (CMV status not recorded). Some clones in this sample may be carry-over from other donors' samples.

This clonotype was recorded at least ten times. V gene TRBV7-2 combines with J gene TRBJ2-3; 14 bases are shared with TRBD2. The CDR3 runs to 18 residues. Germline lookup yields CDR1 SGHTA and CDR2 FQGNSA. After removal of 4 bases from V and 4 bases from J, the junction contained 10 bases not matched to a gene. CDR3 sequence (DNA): TGTGCCAGCAGCTCGCCCTTGACTAGCGGGGGGGCCTCAGATACGCAGTATTTT. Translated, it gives CASSSPLTSGGASDTQYF.

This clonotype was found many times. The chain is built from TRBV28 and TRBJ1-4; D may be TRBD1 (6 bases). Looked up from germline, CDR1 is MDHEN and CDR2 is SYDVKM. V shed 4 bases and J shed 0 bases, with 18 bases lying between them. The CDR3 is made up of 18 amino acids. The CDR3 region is CASSSRGGNLATNEKLFF. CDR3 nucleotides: TGTGCCAGCAGTTCCCGAGGGGGAAATCTTGCAACTAATGAAAAACTGTTTTTT.

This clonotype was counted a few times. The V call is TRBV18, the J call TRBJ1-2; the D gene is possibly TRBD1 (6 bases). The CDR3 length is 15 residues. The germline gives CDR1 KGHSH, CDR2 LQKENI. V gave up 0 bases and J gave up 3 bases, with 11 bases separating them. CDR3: CASSPPPGVDYGYTF. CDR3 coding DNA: TGTGCCAGCTCACCACCGCCAGGGGTGGACTATGGCTACACCTTC.

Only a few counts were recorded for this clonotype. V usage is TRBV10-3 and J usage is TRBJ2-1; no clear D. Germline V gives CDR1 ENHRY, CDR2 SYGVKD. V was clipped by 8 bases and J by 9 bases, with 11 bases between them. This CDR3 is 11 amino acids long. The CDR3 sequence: CAIQLGGEQFF. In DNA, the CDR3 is TGTGCCATCCAGTTGGGCGGTGAGCAGTTCTTC.

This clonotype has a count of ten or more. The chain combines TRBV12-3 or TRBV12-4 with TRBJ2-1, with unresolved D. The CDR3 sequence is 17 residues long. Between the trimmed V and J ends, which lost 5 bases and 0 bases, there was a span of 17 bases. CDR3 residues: CASSPLKDGYSYNEQFF. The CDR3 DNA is TGTGCCAGCAGTCCCCTAAAAGACGGTTACTCCTACAATGAGCAGTTCTTC.

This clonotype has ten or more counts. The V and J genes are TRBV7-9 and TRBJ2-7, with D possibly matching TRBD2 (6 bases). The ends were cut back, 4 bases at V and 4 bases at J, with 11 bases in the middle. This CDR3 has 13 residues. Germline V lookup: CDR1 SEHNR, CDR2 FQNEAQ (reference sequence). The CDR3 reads CASSSSGVYEQYF. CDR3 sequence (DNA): TGTGCCAGCAGCTCCTCGGGGGTTTACGAGCAGTACTTC.

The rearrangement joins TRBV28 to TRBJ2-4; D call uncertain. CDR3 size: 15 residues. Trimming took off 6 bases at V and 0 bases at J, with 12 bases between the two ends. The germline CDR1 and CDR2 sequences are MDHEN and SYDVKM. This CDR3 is CASRITAVAKNIQYF. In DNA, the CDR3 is TGTGCCAGCAGGATAACAGCCGTAGCCAAAAACATTCAGTACTTC. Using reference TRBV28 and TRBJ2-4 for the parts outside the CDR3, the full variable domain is DVKVTQSSRYLVKRTGEKVFLECVQDMDHENMFWYRQDPGLGLRLIYFSYDVKMKEKGDIPEGYSVSREKKERFSLILESASTNQTSMYLCASRITAVAKNIQYFGAGTRLSVL.

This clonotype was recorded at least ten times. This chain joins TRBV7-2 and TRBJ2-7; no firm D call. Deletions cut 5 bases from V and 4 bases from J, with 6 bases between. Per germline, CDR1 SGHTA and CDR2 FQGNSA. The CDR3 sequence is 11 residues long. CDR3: CASSPHYEQYF. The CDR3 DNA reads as TGTGCCAGCAGCCCCCATTACGAGCAGTACTTC.

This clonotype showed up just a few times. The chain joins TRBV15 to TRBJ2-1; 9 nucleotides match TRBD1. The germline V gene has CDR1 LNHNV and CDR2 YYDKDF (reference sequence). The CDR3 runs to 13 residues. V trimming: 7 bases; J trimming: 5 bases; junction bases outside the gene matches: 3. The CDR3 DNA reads TGTGCCACCACCGGGGACAGGGACAATGAGCAGTTCTTC. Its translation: CATTGDRDNEQFF.

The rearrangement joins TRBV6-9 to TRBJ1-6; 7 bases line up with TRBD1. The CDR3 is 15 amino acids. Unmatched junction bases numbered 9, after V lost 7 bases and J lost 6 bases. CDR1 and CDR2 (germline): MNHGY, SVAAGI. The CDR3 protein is CASIKGSGGNSPLHF. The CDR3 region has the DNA TGTGCCAGCATCAAAGGGTCAGGGGGTAATTCACCCCTCCACTTT.

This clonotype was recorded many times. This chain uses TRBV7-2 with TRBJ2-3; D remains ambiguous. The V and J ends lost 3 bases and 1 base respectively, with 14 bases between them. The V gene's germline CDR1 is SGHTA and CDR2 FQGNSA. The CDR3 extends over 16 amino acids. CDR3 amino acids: CASSFAGRAGTDTQYF. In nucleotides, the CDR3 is TGTGCCAGCAGCTTCGCCGGACGGGCGGGCACAGATACGCAGTATTTT.

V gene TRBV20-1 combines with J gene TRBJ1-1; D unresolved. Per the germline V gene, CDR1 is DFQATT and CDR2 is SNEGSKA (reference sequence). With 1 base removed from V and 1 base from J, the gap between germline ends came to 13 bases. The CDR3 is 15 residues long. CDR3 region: CSARALRSSNTEAFF. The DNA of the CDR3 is TGCAGTGCTAGAGCATTGAGGTCTTCGAACACTGAAGCTTTCTTT.

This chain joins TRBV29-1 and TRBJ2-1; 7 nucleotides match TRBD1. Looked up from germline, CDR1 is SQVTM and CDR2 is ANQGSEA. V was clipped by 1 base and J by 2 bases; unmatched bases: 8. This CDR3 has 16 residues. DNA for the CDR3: TGCAGCGTTGAAGGGGGCCAGGGGGAGACCTACAATGAGCAGTTCTTC. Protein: CSVEGGQGETYNEQFF.

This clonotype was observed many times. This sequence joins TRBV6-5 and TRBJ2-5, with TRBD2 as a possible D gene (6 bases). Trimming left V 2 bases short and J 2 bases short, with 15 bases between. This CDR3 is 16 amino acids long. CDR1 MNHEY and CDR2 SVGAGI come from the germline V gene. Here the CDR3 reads CASSYSKRAPQETQYF. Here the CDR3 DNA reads TGTGCCAGCAGTTACAGTAAGCGGGCGCCTCAAGAGACCCAGTACTTC.

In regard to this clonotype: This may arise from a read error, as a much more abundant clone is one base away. CDR3 nucleotides: TGCACCAGCAGCCAACGGGACGGACCCTACGAGCAGTACTTC. As protein: CTSSQRDGPYEQYF. The rearrangement joins TRBV4-1 to TRBJ2-7; tentatively, D is TRBD1 or TRBD2 (5 bases each). CDR1 is MGHRA and CDR2 is YSYEKL in the germline V gene. CDR3 length: 14 amino acids.